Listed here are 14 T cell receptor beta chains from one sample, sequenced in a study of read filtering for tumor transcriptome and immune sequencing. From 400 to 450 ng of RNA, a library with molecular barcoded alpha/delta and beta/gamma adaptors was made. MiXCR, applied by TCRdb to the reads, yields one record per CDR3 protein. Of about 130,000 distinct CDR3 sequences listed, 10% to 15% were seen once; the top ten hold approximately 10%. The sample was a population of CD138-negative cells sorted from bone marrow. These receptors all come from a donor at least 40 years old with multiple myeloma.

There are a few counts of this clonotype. CDR3 sequence reads: CASSFGLAGVDSETQYF. CDR3 nucleotides: TGCGCCAGCAGTTTCGGACTAGCGGGAGTTGACAGTGAGACCCAGTACTTC. This sequence joins TRBV5-1 and TRBJ2-5; 13 bases fit TRBD2. CDR1 SGHRS and CDR2 YFSETQ come from the germline V gene. With 5 bases clipped from V and 5 bases from J, the junction kept 12 bases outside the gene matches. CDR3 length: 17 amino acids. Using reference TRBV5-1 and TRBJ2-5 for the parts outside the CDR3, the full variable domain is KAGVTQTPRYLIKTRGQQVTLSCSPISGHRSVSWYQQTPGQGLQFLFEYFSETQRNKGNFPGRFSGRQFSNSRSEMNVSTLELGDSALYLCASSFGLAGVDSETQYFGPGTRLLVL.

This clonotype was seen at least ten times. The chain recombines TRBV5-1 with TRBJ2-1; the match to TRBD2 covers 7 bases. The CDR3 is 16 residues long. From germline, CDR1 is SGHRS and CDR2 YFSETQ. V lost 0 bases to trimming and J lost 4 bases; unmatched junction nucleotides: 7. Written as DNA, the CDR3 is TGCGCCAGCAGCTTGGGTTCGAGCGGGGTATACAATGAGCAGTTCTTC. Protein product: CASSLGSSGVYNEQFF. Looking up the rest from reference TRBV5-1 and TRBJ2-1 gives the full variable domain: KAGVTQTPRYLIKTRGQQVTLSCSPISGHRSVSWYQQTPGQGLQFLFEYFSETQRNKGNFPGRFSGRQFSNSRSEMNVSTLELGDSALYLCASSLGSSGVYNEQFFGPGTRLTVL.

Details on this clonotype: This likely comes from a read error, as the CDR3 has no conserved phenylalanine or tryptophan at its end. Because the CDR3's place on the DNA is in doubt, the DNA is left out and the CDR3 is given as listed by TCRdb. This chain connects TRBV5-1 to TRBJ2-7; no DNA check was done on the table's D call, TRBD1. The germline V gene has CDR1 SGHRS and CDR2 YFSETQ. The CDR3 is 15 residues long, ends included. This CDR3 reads CASSPGSQGPYELYL.

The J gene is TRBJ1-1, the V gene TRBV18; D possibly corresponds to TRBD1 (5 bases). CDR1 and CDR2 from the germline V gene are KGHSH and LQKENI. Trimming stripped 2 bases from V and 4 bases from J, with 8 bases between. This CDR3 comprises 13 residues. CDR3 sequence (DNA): TGTGCCAGCTCACCAGAGGGGACCACTGAAGCTTTCTTT. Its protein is CASSPEGTTEAFF.

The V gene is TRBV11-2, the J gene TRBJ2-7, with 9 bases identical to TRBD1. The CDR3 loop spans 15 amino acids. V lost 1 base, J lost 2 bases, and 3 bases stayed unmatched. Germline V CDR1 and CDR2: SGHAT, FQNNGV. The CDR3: CASSLVGTGTYEQYF. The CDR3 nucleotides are TGTGCCAGCAGCTTAGTGGGGACAGGGACCTACGAGCAGTACTTC.

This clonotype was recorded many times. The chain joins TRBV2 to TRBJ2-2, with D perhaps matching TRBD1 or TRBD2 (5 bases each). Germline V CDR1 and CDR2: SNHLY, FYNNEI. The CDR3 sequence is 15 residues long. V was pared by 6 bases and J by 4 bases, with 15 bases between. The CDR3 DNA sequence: TGTGCCAGCAGCCTTAGCGTTCAGGGCACCGGGGAGCTGTTTTTT. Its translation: CASSLSVQGTGELFF.

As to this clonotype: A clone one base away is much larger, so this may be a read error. The CDR3 DNA reads as TGCGCCAGCAGCTGGACTGGAACTAGCGGGGGCCACGAGCAGTACTTC. It is translated as CASSWTGTSGGHEQYF. V usage is TRBV5-1 and J usage is TRBJ2-7; TRBD2 matches at 11 bases. Looked up from germline, CDR1 is SGHRS and CDR2 is YFSETQ. The CDR3 covers 16 residues. Trimming took 3 bases from V and 5 from J; bases not matched to a gene: 10.

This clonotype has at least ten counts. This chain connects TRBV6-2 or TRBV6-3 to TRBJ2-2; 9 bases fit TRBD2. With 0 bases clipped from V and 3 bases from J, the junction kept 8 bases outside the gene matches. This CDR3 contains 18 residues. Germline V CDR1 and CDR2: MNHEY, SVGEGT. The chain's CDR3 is CASSYSPGLAKYTGELFF. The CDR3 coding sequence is TGTGCCAGCAGTTACTCCCCGGGACTAGCAAAATACACCGGGGAGCTGTTTTTT.

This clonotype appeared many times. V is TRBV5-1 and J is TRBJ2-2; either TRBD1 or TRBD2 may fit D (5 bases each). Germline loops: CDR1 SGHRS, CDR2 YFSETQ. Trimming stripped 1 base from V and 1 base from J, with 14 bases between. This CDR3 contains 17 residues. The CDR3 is CASSLFFGALNTGELFF. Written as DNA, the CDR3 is TGCGCCAGCAGCTTGTTCTTCGGGGCCTTGAACACCGGGGAGCTGTTTTTT.

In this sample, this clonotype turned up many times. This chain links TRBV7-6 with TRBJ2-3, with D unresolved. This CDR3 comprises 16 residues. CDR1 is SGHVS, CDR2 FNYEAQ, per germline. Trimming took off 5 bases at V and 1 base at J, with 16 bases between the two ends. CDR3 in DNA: TGTGCCAGCAGCCCTGCGAGTAGAGGTGGCACAGATACGCAGTATTTT. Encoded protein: CASSPASRGGTDTQYF.

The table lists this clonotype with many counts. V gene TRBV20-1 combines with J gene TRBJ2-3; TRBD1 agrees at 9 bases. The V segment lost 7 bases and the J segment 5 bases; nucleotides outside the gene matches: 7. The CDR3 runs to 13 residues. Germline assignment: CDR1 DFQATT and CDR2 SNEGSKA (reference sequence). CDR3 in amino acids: CSVGTGRGDTQYF. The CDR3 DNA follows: TGCAGTGTCGGGACAGGGAGGGGAGATACGCAGTATTTT.

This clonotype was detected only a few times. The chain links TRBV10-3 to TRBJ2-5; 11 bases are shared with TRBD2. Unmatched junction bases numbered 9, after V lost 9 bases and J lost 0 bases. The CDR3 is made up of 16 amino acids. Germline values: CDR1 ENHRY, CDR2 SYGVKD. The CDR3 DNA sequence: TGTGCCATAGCTTCTAGCGGGGGGACGTACCAAGAGACCCAGTACTTC. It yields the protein CAIASSGGTYQETQYF.

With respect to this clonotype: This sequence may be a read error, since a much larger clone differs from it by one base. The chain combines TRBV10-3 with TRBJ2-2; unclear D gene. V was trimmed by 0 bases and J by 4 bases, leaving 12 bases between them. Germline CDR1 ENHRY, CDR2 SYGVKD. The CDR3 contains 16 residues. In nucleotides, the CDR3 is TGTGCCATCAGTGAGTCGTCTACCGTAAGCACCGGGGAGCTGTTTTTT. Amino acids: CAISESSTVSTGELFF.

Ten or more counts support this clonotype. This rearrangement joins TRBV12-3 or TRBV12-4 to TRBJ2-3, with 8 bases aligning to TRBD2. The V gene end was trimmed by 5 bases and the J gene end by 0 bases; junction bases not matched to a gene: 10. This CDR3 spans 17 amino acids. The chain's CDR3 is CASSAVTSAASTDTQYF. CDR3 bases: TGTGCCAGCAGTGCGGTGACTAGCGCAGCTAGCACAGATACGCAGTATTTT.